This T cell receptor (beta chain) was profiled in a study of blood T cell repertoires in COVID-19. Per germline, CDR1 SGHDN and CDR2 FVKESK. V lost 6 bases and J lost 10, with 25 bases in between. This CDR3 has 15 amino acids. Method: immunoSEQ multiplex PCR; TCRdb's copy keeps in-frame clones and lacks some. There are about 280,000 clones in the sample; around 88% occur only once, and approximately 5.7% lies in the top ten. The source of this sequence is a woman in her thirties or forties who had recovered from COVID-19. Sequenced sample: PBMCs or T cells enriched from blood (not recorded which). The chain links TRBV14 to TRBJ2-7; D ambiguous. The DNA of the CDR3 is TGTGCCAGCAGTCTCACTACGATTCGGTTGTCACAACAGTACTTC. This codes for CASSLTTIRLSQQYF. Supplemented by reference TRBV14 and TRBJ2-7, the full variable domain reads EAGVTQFPSHSVIEKGQTVTLRCDPISGHDNLYWYRRVMGKEIKFLLHFVKESKQDESGMPNNRFLAERTGGTYSTLKVQPAELEDSGVYFCASSLTTIRLSQQYFGPGTRLTVT.